These T cell receptor beta chains were read from a single sample in a study of technical replicates of blood from a handful of donors. Produced via immunoSEQ multiplex PCR; TCRdb's table is partial and in-frame only. The repertoire holds more than 90,000 clones, with approximately 95% as singletons. The sample comprised T cells isolated from PBMCs. The receptors were sampled from a human donor in good health. The CDR3 runs from the conserved cysteine through the conserved F or W. Each record gives: V gene, clone size, J gene, CDR3 protein. The listing skips clone size in some rows; elsewhere it reads once, few, many or a size class.

TRBV19	-	TRBJ1-5	CASSIVTGTLAQPQHF
TRBV6-5	-	TRBJ1-2	CASSYGLGAYGYTF
TRBV6-5	-	TRBJ1-1	CASSYSQGGMNTEAFF
TRBV28	-	TRBJ2-1	CASSLRTSGSYEQFF
TRBV7-9	-	TRBJ1-2	CASSLAGAGYTF
TRBV28	-	TRBJ2-1	CASSLPSGRSYNEQFF
TRBV4-2	-	TRBJ2-7	CASSQGEGSLIYEQYF
TRBV6-6	-	TRBJ1-1	CASSYEVVPEAFF
TRBV7-9	-	TRBJ1-4	CASSRGTGDAPNEKLFF
TRBV7-9	-	TRBJ1-1	CASSLGEVNTEAFF
TRBV6-5	-	TRBJ1-2	CASSRGPGGYTF
TRBV29-1	-	TRBJ1-4	CSVEEAGYGKLFF
TRBV10-3	-	TRBJ1-1	CAISEQLGGTEAFF
TRBV7-8	-	TRBJ2-1	CASRKQRGGLSSYNEQFF
TRBV28	-	TRBJ1-4	CASSPTLRELEEKLFF
TRBV6-5	-	TRBJ1-1	CASGLAANTEAFF
TRBV2	-	TRBJ1-2	CASSNQGPGYYGYTF
TRBV5-4	few	TRBJ2-2	CASSFFAGGPGELFF
TRBV10-2	-	TRBJ2-7	CASSSRDRAPHEQYF
TRBV6-5	-	TRBJ2-7	CASRPQGAHPYEQYF
TRBV4-1	-	TRBJ2-1	CASRPGQDYNEQFF
TRBV6-6	-	TRBJ2-7	CASSASGGKNYEQYF
TRBV18	-	TRBJ2-3	CASSPGTRDTQYF
TRBV10-1	-	TRBJ2-7	CARLIPGQGSYEQYF
TRBV28	-	TRBJ2-5	CASSLGQEETQYF